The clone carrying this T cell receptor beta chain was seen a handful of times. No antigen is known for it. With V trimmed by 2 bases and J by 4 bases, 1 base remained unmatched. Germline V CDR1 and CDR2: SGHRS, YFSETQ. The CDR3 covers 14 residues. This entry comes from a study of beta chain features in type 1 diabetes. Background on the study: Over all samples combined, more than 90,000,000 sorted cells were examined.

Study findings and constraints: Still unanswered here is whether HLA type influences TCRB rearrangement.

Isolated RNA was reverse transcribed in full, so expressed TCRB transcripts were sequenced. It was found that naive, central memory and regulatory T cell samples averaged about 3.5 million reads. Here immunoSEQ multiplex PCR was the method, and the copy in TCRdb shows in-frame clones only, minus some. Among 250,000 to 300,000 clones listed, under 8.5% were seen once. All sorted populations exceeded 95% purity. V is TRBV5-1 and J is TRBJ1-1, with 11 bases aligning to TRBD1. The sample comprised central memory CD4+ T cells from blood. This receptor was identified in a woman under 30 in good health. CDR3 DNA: TGCGCCAGCAGCTTCGGACAGGGGGCCACTGAAGCTTTCTTT. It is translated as CASSFGQGATEAFF.